This T cell receptor (beta chain) comes out of a study of blood T cell repertoires in COVID-19. As for the study in general: Samples taken during acute and convalescent COVID-19 were collected in the United States, Italy and Spain.

There are 16 residues in the CDR3. Germline V CDR1 and CDR2: LGHNA, YNFKEQ. With 0 bases clipped from V and 3 bases from J, the junction kept 6 bases outside the gene matches. Per the original methods: Cell counts per sample came from amplifying reference gene primers. This table comes from immunoSEQ multiplex PCR, and its TCRdb copy is limited to in-frame clones, with some not included. That table is the source of V, J and clone size, and D and trimming were worked out from the DNA. The sample holds about 290,000 clones, about 89% seen once. The receptor was derived from a woman between 40 and 55 years old who had recovered from COVID-19. The genes are TRBV4-2 and TRBJ2-7; 9 bases are shared with TRBD2. Sequenced sample: peripheral blood. For the CDR3, the DNA is TGTGCCAGCAGCCAAGATTCTAGCGGGACATACTACGAGCAGTACTTC. Its protein is CASSQDSSGTYYEQYF.